This T cell receptor (beta chain) was observed in a study of T cells in Graves' hyperthyroidism and ophthalmopathy. About the study: Staff took peripheral blood when the initial diagnosis was made, before any treatment began. Broader study findings: Blood samples included most of the expanded thyroid clonotypes exceeding 0.001. Ophthalmopathy prediction by the model preceded onset by a median approximately six months.

TCR beta CDR3 regions were amplified from RNA. With the HTBI primer set, the TCR CDR3 went through a first round of RT-PCR. TCRdb used MiXCR to reprocess the multiplex PCR reads, holding one entry per CDR3 protein. The sample contains about 680,000 distinct CDR3 sequences, 35% of which appear only once. This clonotype was picked up a small number of times. Its antigen is still unknown. Germline V CDR1 and CDR2: SGHTA, FQGNSA. Between the trimmed V and J ends, which lost 6 bases and 6 bases, there was a span of 27 bases. The CDR3 spans 18 residues. The V call is TRBV7-2, the J call TRBJ1-5, with a possible D match to TRBD1 (6 bases). This clonotype was obtained from a woman between 35 and 50 years old with Graves' hyperthyroidism. The sequenced sample consisted of blood. This CDR3 is CASSPGGGLQGPSQPQHF. The CDR3 region has the DNA TGTGCCAGCAGTCCCGGGGGGGGGCTTCAGGGGCCCAGTCAGCCCCAGCATTTT.